The rows below give T cell receptor beta chains drawn from one sample of a study of blood T cell repertoires in COVID-19. Data came from immunoSEQ multiplex PCR; TCRdb stores just in-frame clones and leaves some out. The sample carries approximately 70,000 clones, 82% recorded once. The material sequenced was peripheral blood. These receptors came from a human donor in a cohort sampled during active COVID-19. Each CDR3 is given with its conserved first and last residue. The order of the fields is J gene, V gene, clone size, CDR3 length, D gene, CDR3 protein, CDR3 DNA. D genes are given only for firm matches. Clone size, where shown, is once, few, many, or a class for clones that have expanded.

>TRBJ2-5|TRBV5-1|few|14|.
CASSLGQGRQTQYF
TGCGCCAGCAGCTTGGGTCAGGGGCGACAGACCCAGTACTTC
>TRBJ1-3|TRBV30|once|14|.
CAWQLGASGNTIYF
TGTGCCTGGCAGTTAGGGGCATCCGGAAACACCATATATTTT
>TRBJ2-7|TRBV11-2|.|12|.
CASRWGVDEQYF
TGTGCCAGCAGGTGGGGGGTAGACGAGCAGTACTTC
>TRBJ2-3|TRBV4-3|.|13|.
CASSLLLTDTQYF
TGCGCCAGCAGCTTACTCCTCACAGATACGCAGTATTTT
>TRBJ1-4|TRBV4-3|.|15|.
CASSRGRGTNEKLFF
TGCGCCAGCAGCCGAGGCAGGGGTACTAATGAAAAACTGTTTTTT
>TRBJ2-7|TRBV5-4|.|15|TRBD1
CASSQPAGGGYEQYF
TGTGCCAGCAGCCAACCGGCAGGGGGCGGATACGAGCAGTACTTC
>TRBJ1-3|TRBV5-1|.|12|.
CASSFGGNTIYF
TGCGCCAGCAGCTTTGGCGGAAACACCATATATTTT
>TRBJ2-7|TRBV2|.|12|.
CASSYPSYEQYF
TGTGCCAGCAGTTATCCCTCCTACGAGCAGTACTTC
>TRBJ1-1|TRBV7-3|few|14|TRBD1
CASSPTGGYTEAFF
TGTGCCAGCAGCCCGACAGGGGGTTATACTGAAGCTTTCTTT
>TRBJ2-5|TRBV9|.|18|TRBD2
CASSVTTSVAGGQETQYF
TGTGCCAGCAGCGTAACTACTTCGGTAGCGGGGGGGCAAGAGACCCAGTACTTC
>TRBJ1-2|TRBV2|once|11|TRBD1
CASRSQGVYTF
TGTGCCAGCAGATCACAGGGGGTCTACACCTTC
>TRBJ2-1|TRBV4-1|.|14|TRBD2
CASRSGLGGNEQFF
TGCGCCAGCAGATCAGGGTTGGGGGGGAATGAGCAGTTCTTC
>TRBJ2-7|TRBV7-8|.|15|TRBD1
CASSPQGLSVHEQYF
TGTGCCAGCAGCCCACAGGGGCTTTCGGTCCACGAGCAGTACTTC
>TRBJ2-1|TRBV6-5|few|13|.
CASSYGPYNEQFF
TGTGCCAGCAGTTACGGCCCCTACAATGAGCAGTTCTTC
>TRBJ2-7|TRBV5-1|.|15|TRBD1
CASSWRTGGTYEQYF
TGCGCCAGCAGCTGGAGGACAGGGGGAACCTACGAGCAGTACTTC
>TRBJ2-1|TRBV6-5|.|13|TRBD1
CASSSGPDRAQFF
TGTGCCAGCAGTTCAGGACCCGACAGGGCGCAGTTCTTC
>TRBJ1-2|TRBV12-3/TRBV12-4|.|13|TRBD1
CASSLSRDSRLGF
TGTGCCAGCAGTTTATCCCGGGACAGTCGCCTGGGCTTC
>TRBJ1-1|TRBV27|few|17|TRBD1
CASSADRGSWIWTEAFF
TGTGCCAGCAGTGCGGACAGGGGATCCTGGATTTGGACTGAAGCTTTCTTT
>TRBJ1-1|TRBV5-1|.|16|.
CASSLWEQVQVTEAFF
TGCGCCAGCAGCTTGTGGGAACAGGTGCAAGTGACTGAAGCTTTCTTT
>TRBJ2-1|TRBV9|.|14|.
CASSSNWGDNEQFF
TGTGCCAGCAGCTCTAATTGGGGGGACAATGAGCAGTTCTTC
>TRBJ2-3|TRBV5-1|.|15|.
CASSLTSLSTDTQYF
TGCGCCAGCAGCTTGACTAGCCTTAGCACAGATACGCAGTATTTT
>TRBJ2-1|TRBV19|.|15|.
CASSIGTAIYNEQFF
TGTGCCAGTAGTATAGGGACAGCTATATACAATGAGCAGTTCTTC
>TRBJ2-7|TRBV9|.|14|.
CASSVEPGFYEQYF
TGTGCCAGCAGCGTAGAACCAGGGTTCTACGAGCAGTACTTC
>TRBJ2-1|TRBV6-2/TRBV6-3|.|18|TRBD2
CASSTNPLLAGGYNEQFF
TGTGCCAGCAGTACGAACCCGCTGCTAGCGGGGGGTTACAATGAGCAGTTCTTC
>TRBJ1-2|TRBV30|few|13|.
CAWSVTRGDGYTF
TGTGCCTGGAGTGTAACCCGGGGGGATGGCTACACCTTC
>TRBJ1-1|TRBV29-1|.|15|TRBD1
CTPPGGGDMNTEAFF
TGCACCCCCCCAGGGGGTGGGGATATGAACACTGAAGCTTTCTTT
>TRBJ1-1|TRBV3-1/TRBV3-2|.|14|.
CASSLFREVTEAFF
TGTGCCAGCAGCCTCTTCAGGGAGGTCACTGAAGCTTTCTTT
>TRBJ2-1|TRBV6-5|.|12|.
CASSSGMDEQFF
TGTGCCAGCAGCTCGGGGATGGATGAGCAGTTCTTC
>TRBJ2-6|TRBV2|.|16|.
CASTEQQSSGANVLTF
TGTGCCAGCACAGAACAACAGAGCTCTGGGGCCAACGTCCTGACTTTC
>TRBJ2-4|TRBV9|.|15|TRBD1
CASSVGGTGEPVQYF
TGTGCCAGCAGCGTAGGAGGGACAGGAGAACCTGTTCAGTACTTC
>TRBJ1-6|TRBV7-9|.|15|TRBD1
CASRQDGQGYSPLHF
TGTGCCAGCAGACAAGATGGACAGGGGTATTCACCCCTCCACTTT
>TRBJ2-3|TRBV12-5|.|14|.
CASDRPEGTDTQYF
TGTGCTAGTGACCGACCGGAGGGCACAGATACGCAGTATTTT
>TRBJ2-7|TRBV7-9|few|13|TRBD1
CASSDRGPNEQYF
TGTGCCAGCAGCGACAGGGGGCCCAACGAGCAGTACTTC
>TRBJ1-2|TRBV6-5|.|14|TRBD1
CASSSRTGPYGYTF
TGTGCCAGCAGTTCAAGGACAGGGCCCTATGGCTACACCTTC
>TRBJ2-5|TRBV12-3/TRBV12-4|.|11|.
CASSLSGTQYF
TGTGCCAGCAGTTTATCCGGGACCCAGTACTTC
>TRBJ1-1|TRBV5-8|.|13|.
CASSWPGSTEAFF
TGTGCCAGCAGCTGGCCGGGGTCCACTGAAGCTTTCTTT
>TRBJ2-1|TRBV3-1/TRBV3-2|.|14|.
CASSQETGSYEQFF
TGTGCCAGCAGCCAAGAAACGGGTTCATATGAGCAGTTCTTC
>TRBJ2-1|TRBV7-2|.|15|.
CASSLATGKGNEQFF
TGTGCCAGCAGCTTAGCGACAGGAAAGGGCAATGAGCAGTTCTTC
>TRBJ2-7|TRBV7-2|once|13|.
CASSTTGFNEQYF
TGTGCCAGCAGCACCACAGGGTTCAACGAGCAGTACTTC
>TRBJ2-5|TRBV7-8|once|12|.
CASSPLRETQYF
TGTGCCAGCAGCCCGTTACGGGAGACCCAGTACTTC
>TRBJ1-1|TRBV5-1|.|17|.
CASRLATQGLTNTEAFF
TGCGCCAGCAGGTTGGCGACTCAGGGGCTCACGAACACTGAAGCTTTCTTT
>TRBJ2-3|TRBV11-2|few|14|.
CASSLDPGTDTQYF
TGTGCCAGCAGCTTAGACCCAGGCACAGATACGCAGTATTTT
>TRBJ2-6|TRBV30|.|17|.
CAWSKELWLSGANVLTF
TGTGCCTGGAGTAAGGAGCTTTGGTTGTCGGGGGCCAACGTCCTGACTTTC